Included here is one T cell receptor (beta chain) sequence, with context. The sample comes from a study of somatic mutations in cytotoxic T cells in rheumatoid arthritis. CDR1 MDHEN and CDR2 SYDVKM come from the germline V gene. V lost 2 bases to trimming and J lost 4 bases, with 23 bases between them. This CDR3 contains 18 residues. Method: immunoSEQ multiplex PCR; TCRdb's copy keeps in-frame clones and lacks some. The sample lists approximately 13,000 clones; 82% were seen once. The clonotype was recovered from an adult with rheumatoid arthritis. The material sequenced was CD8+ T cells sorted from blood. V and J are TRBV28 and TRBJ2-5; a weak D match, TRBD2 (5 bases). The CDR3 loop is CASSLTTVGANRGETQYF. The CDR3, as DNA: TGTGCCAGCAGTTTAACGACGGTGGGAGCCAACCGCGGAGAGACCCAGTACTTC.